This T cell receptor (beta chain) was recovered during a study of T cells in tuberculosis. Background on the study: This South African cohort compared adolescents with or without latent tuberculosis against adults with active tuberculosis. Study conclusions and caveats: Shorter CDR3-alpha in active tuberculosis partly drove smaller distances. GEM motif frequencies gave roughly 65% accuracy; the GMM repertoire gave 80% to 90%.

A remark on this clone: Its antigen remains unidentified.

Using immunoSEQ multiplex PCR, the repertoire was profiled, and TCRdb retains in-frame clones only, with some absent. The sample includes about 45,000 clones, about 94% of them seen just once. Unsorted cryopreserved PBMC were sequenced, averaging around 100,000 T cells per clinical donor. The sequence was obtained from a donor between 10 and 35 years old with latent tuberculosis or without tuberculosis infection. Some clones in this sample may be carry-over from other donors' samples. The sequencing sample was made of PBMCs.

The CDR3 protein is CASGGGRNTGELFF. In DNA form, the CDR3 reads TGTGCCAGCGGGGGCGGGAGGAACACCGGGGAGCTGTTTTTT. The chain links TRBV9 to TRBJ2-2; maybe TRBD2 (7 bases). V lost 7 bases and J 1 base, leaving 11 bases between the germline ends. Germline values: CDR1 SGDLS, CDR2 YYNGEE. The CDR3 extends over 14 amino acids.